This T cell receptor beta chain was captured by sequencing in a study of T-cell memory formation after mild COVID-19. Study in general: Most TCR clusters belonged to a single donor.

TCRdb re-derived calls from the 5' RACE reads in MiXCR, one entry per CDR3 protein. Here the sample spans tens of thousands of distinct CDR3 sequences, around 16% being singletons. The table lists this clonotype with many counts. The length of the CDR3 is 14 residues. Germline V gives CDR1 LGHDT, CDR2 YNNKEL (reference sequence). V gave up 4 bases and J gave up 6 bases, with 15 bases separating them. This sequence was found in an adult who had mild COVID-19 (a few samples of this study predate the infection). Cell type and time point are not known. The chain has TRBV3-1 and TRBJ1-1; TRBD1 is a possible D gene (6 bases). The sample comprised PBMCs or a T cell subset sorted from them (not recorded which). The CDR3 nucleotides read TGTGCCAGCAGCCCCTCACAGGGTAGGCCTGAAGCTTTCTTT. Protein sequence: CASSPSQGRPEAFF.